This T cell receptor beta chain was captured in a study of early T cells in non-severe SARS-CoV-2 infection. Overall study context: Sequencing used unsorted whole-blood bulk RNA, so chains lack pairing.

Molecules of cDNA were individually given unique molecular identifiers that were attached to them. TCRdb itself ran the 5' RACE reads through MiXCR, one entry per CDR3 protein. In the table there are around 75,000 distinct CDR3 sequences, around a tenth of which are singletons. A remark on this clonotype: Its target is unknown.

V was trimmed by 2 bases and J by 2 bases, leaving 5 bases between them. Germline CDR1 reads SNHLY; CDR2 reads FYNNEI. This CDR3 contains 13 residues. Study findings and constraints: VDJdb-based annotation leaned toward anti-spike CD8 responses and missed private and CD4 specificities.

This receptor was taken from an adult who was a healthcare worker with PCR-confirmed SARS-CoV-2 infection or an uninfected control (not recorded which). The rearrangement links TRBV2 to TRBJ2-3; D gene uncertain. The sequenced sample was whole blood. The CDR3 here is CASSEQDTDTQYF. CDR3 nucleotide sequence: TGTGCCAGCAGTGAACAAGACACAGATACGCAGTATTTT.